In its sample, the clone carrying this TCR beta chain was seen a few times. V shed 4 bases and J 6 bases; nucleotides not matched to a gene: 13. Germline V gene sequence: CDR1 MDHEN, CDR2 SYDVKM. This CDR3 has 17 amino acids. Assay used: immunoSEQ multiplex PCR; TCRdb lists only in-frame clones, some missing. The table has 100,000 to 150,000 clones, roughly nine tenths seen once. The data originate from a study of blood T cell repertoires in COVID-19. Study-level information: PBMCs, B-cell-depleted T cells, or T cells were the source of the cDNA or gDNA that made up the material.

Seattle's enrolled individuals joined amid active infection and were then monitored longitudinally. V is TRBV28 and J is TRBJ1-4, with 8 bases fitting TRBD1. The specimen was peripheral blood. The receptor's source is a woman in her 70s with COVID-19, enrolled during active disease. DNA for the CDR3: TGTGCCAGCAGTTGGCTTGACAGGGGACGAGGTTATGAAAAACTGTTTTTT. The encoded protein is CASSWLDRGRGYEKLFF.